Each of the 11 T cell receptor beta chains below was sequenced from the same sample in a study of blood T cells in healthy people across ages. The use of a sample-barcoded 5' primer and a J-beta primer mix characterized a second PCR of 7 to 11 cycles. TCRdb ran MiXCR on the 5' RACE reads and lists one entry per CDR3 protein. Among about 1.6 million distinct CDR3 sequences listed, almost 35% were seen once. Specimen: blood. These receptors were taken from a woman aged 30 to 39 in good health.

In DNA form, the CDR3 reads TGCAGTGGCGCTCCGGGACTAGCACATGAGCAGTTCTTC. It yields the protein CSGAPGLAHEQFF. The genes are TRBV20-1 and TRBJ2-1, with 9 bases matching TRBD2. The trim removed 7 bases at V and 8 bases at J, leaving 9 bases unmatched. This CDR3 contains 13 residues. In germline, CDR1 is DFQATT, CDR2 SNEGSKA (reference sequence).

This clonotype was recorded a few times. The CDR3 here is CASSLGRGSYGNQPQHF. CDR3 nucleotide sequence: TGTGCCAGCAGTTTGGGCAGGGGTTCGTATGGCAATCAGCCCCAGCATTTT. The chain employs TRBV28 and TRBJ1-5; tentatively, D is TRBD1 (6 bases). CDR1 and CDR2 from the germline V gene are MDHEN and SYDVKM. V dropped 3 bases and J dropped 2 bases, with 17 bases sitting between them. The CDR3 runs to 17 residues.

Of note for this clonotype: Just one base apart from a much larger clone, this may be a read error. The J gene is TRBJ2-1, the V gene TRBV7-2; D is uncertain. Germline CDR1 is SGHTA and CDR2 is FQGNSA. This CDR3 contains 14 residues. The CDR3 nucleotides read TGTGCCAGCGGCTTAATGGTTTCCTACAATGAGCAGTTCTTC. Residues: CASGLMVSYNEQFF.

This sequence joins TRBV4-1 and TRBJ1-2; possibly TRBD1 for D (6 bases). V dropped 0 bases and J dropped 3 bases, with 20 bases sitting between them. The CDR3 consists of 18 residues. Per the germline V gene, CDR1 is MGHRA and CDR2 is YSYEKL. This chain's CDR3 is CASSQDLDSPRNYYGYTF. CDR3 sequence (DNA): TGCGCCAGCAGCCAAGATTTGGACAGTCCGAGGAACTACTATGGCTACACCTTC.

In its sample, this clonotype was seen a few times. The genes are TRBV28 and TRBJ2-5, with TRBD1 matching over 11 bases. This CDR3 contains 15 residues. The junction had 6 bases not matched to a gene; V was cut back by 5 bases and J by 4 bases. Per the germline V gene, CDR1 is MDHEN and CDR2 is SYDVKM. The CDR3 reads CASSAPDRGRETQYF. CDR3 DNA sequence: TGTGCCAGCAGTGCCCCGGACAGGGGGCGAGAGACCCAGTACTTC.

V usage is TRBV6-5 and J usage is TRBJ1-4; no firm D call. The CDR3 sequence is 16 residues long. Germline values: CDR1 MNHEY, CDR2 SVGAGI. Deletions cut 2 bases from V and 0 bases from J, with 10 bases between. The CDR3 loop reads CASSYEGRATNEKLFF. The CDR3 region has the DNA TGTGCCAGCAGTTACGAGGGAAGGGCAACTAATGAAAAACTGTTTTTT.

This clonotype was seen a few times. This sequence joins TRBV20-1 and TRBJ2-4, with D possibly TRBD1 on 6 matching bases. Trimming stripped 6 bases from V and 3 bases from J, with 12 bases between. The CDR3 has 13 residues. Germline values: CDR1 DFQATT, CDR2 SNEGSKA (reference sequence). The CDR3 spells CSALQGHKNIQYF. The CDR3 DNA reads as TGCAGTGCCTTGCAGGGGCACAAAAACATTCAGTACTTC.

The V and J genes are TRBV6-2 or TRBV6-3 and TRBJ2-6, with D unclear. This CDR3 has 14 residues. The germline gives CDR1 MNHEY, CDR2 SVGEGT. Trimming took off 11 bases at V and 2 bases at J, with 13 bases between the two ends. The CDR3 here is CAGATATGANVLTF. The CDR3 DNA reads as TGTGCCGGCGCCACGGCCACTGGGGCCAACGTCCTGACTTTC.

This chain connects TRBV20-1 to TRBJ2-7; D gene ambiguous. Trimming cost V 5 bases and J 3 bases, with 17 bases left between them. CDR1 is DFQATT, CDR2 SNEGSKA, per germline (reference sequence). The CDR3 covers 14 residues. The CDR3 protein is CSASSSRGNYEQYF. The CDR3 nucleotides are TGCAGTGCTTCTTCCTCCCGTGGGAACTACGAGCAGTACTTC.

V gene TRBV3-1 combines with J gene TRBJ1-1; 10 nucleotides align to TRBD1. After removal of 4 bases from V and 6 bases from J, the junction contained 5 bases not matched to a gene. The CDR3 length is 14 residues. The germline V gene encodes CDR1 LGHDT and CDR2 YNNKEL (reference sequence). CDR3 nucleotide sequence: TGTGCCAGCAGCCTCTGGGACAGGGGATCTGAAGCTTTCTTT. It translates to CASSLWDRGSEAFF.

Here the CDR3 reads CATSSGGDQETQYF. The CDR3 DNA is TGTGCCACCAGCAGCGGCGGGGATCAAGAGACCCAGTACTTC. The rearrangement uses TRBV15 and TRBJ2-5; possible D gene TRBD2, 6 bases. Trimming pared 3 bases from V and 2 bases from J, leaving 10 bases between. The CDR3 sequence is 14 residues long. From germline, CDR1 is LNHNV and CDR2 YYDKDF (reference sequence).